This TCR beta chain was found in a study of monozygotic twins with inflammatory bowel disease. Findings and caveats of the study: Healthy twins showed more clonotype sharing with others than IBD patients, especially patients with disease activity.

The CDR3 runs to 15 residues. Germline V gene data show CDR1 as SEHNR and CDR2 as FQNEAQ (reference sequence). The authors made each sample's cDNA in eight separate reactions. Molecular identifiers with 6-nucleotide sample barcodes were added during cDNA synthesis via template switching. TCRdb reprocessed the 5' RACE reads, keeping one entry per CDR3 protein, no DNA. This listing includes about 380,000 distinct CDR3 sequences. About this clonotype itself: The antigen is unknown.

The chain uses TRBV7-9 and TRBJ2-5; TCRdb picks TRBD1, but there is no DNA to check that call. The sequenced sample was blood. The sequence came from a human donor with ulcerative colitis or Crohn's disease, or a healthy co-twin of an affected twin (not recorded which). CDR3 region: CASSSRGGDQETQYF.